One sample yielded the 22 T cell receptor beta chains listed below, sequenced in a study of shared clonotypes between healthy human individuals (TCRdb year 2020). Receptors were amplified or captured by the immunoSEQ multiplex PCR assay. In its TCRdb copy, this immuneACCESS table keeps in-frame sequences only and misses some clones. Where compared with another copy, unresolved V genes explain less than half of these, and the others have no known cause. Here the sample has about 1.9 million clones; roughly 93% occur a single time. More than 1.5% of the sample lies in the top ten. For the CD8 naive samples, CD45RO-negative cells were positively selected for CCR7, yielding a CD45RA+CCR7+ population from which TemRA cells were excluded. The sequencing sample was made of naive CD8+ T cells from PBMCs. This specimen's cell subset or site label, per the study, means: CD45RA+CCR7+. All receptors come from a man aged 18 to 29 in good health. Some clones in this sample may be carry-over from other donors' samples.

V usage is TRBV9 and J usage is TRBJ1-5; the D is unclear. The CDR3 has 13 amino acids. Between the trimmed V and J ends, which lost 0 bases and 7 bases, there was a span of 8 bases. CDR1 is SGDLS, CDR2 YYNGEE, per germline. The CDR3 bases are TGTGCCAGCAGCGTAGCGGATGGGCAGCCCCAGCATTTT. Its protein is CASSVADGQPQHF.

V usage is TRBV2 and J usage is TRBJ2-7; possibly TRBD2 for D (6 bases). This CDR3 region has 14 residues. V was shortened by 7 bases and J by 0 bases, with 13 bases between the two germline ends. Germline V gene sequence: CDR1 SNHLY, CDR2 FYNNEI. CDR3 region: CASKPVGGSYEQYF. The CDR3 DNA follows: TGTGCCAGCAAACCAGTGGGGGGCTCCTACGAGCAGTACTTC.

The chain has TRBV4-3 and TRBJ2-3, with 8 positions matching TRBD1. Germline V gives CDR1 LGHNA, CDR2 YSLEER. The CDR3 runs 20 residues. With V trimmed by 0 bases and J by 1 base, 15 bases remained unmatched. CDR3: CASSQDWTGMDRWGTDTQYF. In nucleotides, the CDR3 is TGCGCCAGCAGCCAAGATTGGACAGGGATGGATCGATGGGGCACAGATACGCAGTATTTT.

This chain joins TRBV15 and TRBJ1-3; 7 nucleotides align to TRBD1. Trimming removed 8 bases from V and 2 bases from J; junction bases left unmatched: 3. This CDR3 has 13 amino acids. Germline CDR1 and CDR2: LNHNV and YYDKDF (reference sequence). The CDR3 region has the DNA TGTGCCACCCGACAGGGTCCTGGAAACACCATATATTTT. It translates to CATRQGPGNTIYF.

This CDR3 reads CASSSTQGSSGANVLTF. The CDR3 DNA follows: TGTGCCAGCAGTTCTACACAAGGGAGCTCTGGGGCCAACGTCCTGACTTTC. This rearrangement joins TRBV27 to TRBJ2-6; the D gene is possibly TRBD2 (5 bases). CDR3 length equals 17 residues. Germline V gene sequence: CDR1 MNHEY, CDR2 SMNVEV (reference sequence). The V gene lost 4 bases and the J gene lost 0 bases, with 13 bases spanning the gap.

The count of this clone is one. This chain connects TRBV27 to TRBJ2-3, with 7 bases fitting TRBD2. Germline loops: CDR1 MNHEY, CDR2 SMNVEV (reference sequence). Trimming took 6 bases from V and 2 from J; bases not matched to a gene: 14. There are 17 residues in the CDR3. This chain's CDR3 is CASSTSPLADFTDTQYF. In DNA, the CDR3 is TGTGCCAGCAGCACCTCGCCCCTAGCGGACTTCACAGATACGCAGTATTTT.

The V gene is TRBV6-6, the J gene TRBJ2-1; D gene unclear. The germline CDR1 and CDR2 sequences are MNHNY and SVGAGI (reference sequence). Trimming removed 2 bases from V and 7 bases from J, with 6 bases in between. The CDR3 is 12 amino acids. CDR3 in amino acids: CASSYEFNEQFF. As DNA, the CDR3 is TGTGCCAGCAGTTACGAGTTTAATGAGCAGTTCTTC.

Note on this clone: A much more abundant neighbour one base away suggests this may be a read error. The chain carries TRBV28 and TRBJ1-4, with 9 bases that match TRBD1. CDR1 is MDHEN and CDR2 is SYDVKM in the germline V gene. Trimming at V came to 8 bases and at J to 8 bases, leaving 6 bases not matched to a gene. There are 13 residues in the CDR3. The CDR3: CASRDRESEKLFF. The CDR3 nucleotides are TGTGCCAGCCGGGACAGGGAAAGCGAAAAACTGTTTTTT.

The V call is TRBV2, the J call TRBJ2-5; TRBD1 is a possible D gene (6 bases). Germline values: CDR1 SNHLY, CDR2 FYNNEI. This CDR3 comprises 15 residues. The V end was cut by 3 bases, the J end by 0 bases, with 11 bases between. The CDR3 coding sequence is TGTGCCAGCAGTGAGGACAGCCAGTACCAAGAGACCCAGTACTTC. As protein: CASSEDSQYQETQYF. The variable domain in full, with the rest retrieved from reference TRBV2 and TRBJ2-5, is EPEVTQTPSHQVTQMGQEVILRCVPISNHLYFYWYRQILGQKVEFLVSFYNNEISEKSEIFDDQFSVERPDGSNFTLKIRSTKLEDSAMYFCASSEDSQYQETQYFGPGTRLLVL.

The chain recombines TRBV19 with TRBJ1-5, with TRBD1 matching over 7 bases. With 4 bases clipped from V and 7 bases from J, the junction kept 7 bases outside the gene matches. Germline CDR1 LNHDA, CDR2 SQIVND (reference sequence). This CDR3 spans 14 amino acids. This CDR3 is CASSNRQGMQPQHF. CDR3 coding DNA: TGTGCCAGTAGTAATAGACAGGGTATGCAGCCCCAGCATTTT. Full variable domain (rest looked up from reference TRBV19 and TRBJ1-5): DGGITQSPKYLFRKEGQNVTLSCEQNLNHDAMYWYRQDPGQGLRLIYYSQIVNDFQKGDIAEGYSVSREKKESFPLTVTSAQKNPTAFYLCASSNRQGMQPQHFGDGTRLSIL.

This chain joins TRBV19 and TRBJ1-2; D not certain. This CDR3 has 16 residues. Trimming stripped 4 bases from V and 2 bases from J, with 17 bases between. CDR1 and CDR2 from the germline V gene are LNHDA and SQIVND (reference sequence). The CDR3 DNA reads as TGTGCCAGTAGTACCCAGTACGGGCAGCTAAACTATGGCTACACCTTC. It encodes CASSTQYGQLNYGYTF.

The genes are TRBV27 and TRBJ2-1; TRBD1 matches 9 bases. The CDR3 loop spans 14 amino acids. Germline CDR1 and CDR2: MNHEY and SMNVEV (reference sequence). Trimming removed 6 bases from V and 7 bases from J; junction bases left unmatched: 7. CDR3 protein: CASRTQGAGNEQFF. CDR3 nucleotides: TGTGCCAGCAGGACACAGGGGGCGGGAAATGAGCAGTTCTTC.

The chain couples TRBV18 to TRBJ2-7, with 8 bases lining up with TRBD1. CDR1 is KGHSH and CDR2 is LQKENI in the germline V gene. With 4 bases clipped from V and 0 bases from J, the junction kept 8 bases outside the gene matches. The CDR3 length is 16 residues. The CDR3: CASSHLDRVSSYEQYF. The CDR3 DNA is TGTGCCAGCTCACATCTGGACAGGGTAAGCTCCTACGAGCAGTACTTC.

The J gene is TRBJ2-1, the V gene TRBV19; D is uncertain. Trimming removed 7 bases from V and 3 bases from J, with 7 bases in between. This CDR3 has 12 residues. CDR1 and CDR2 from the germline V gene are LNHDA and SQIVND (reference sequence). CDR3 region: CASISNYNEQFF. DNA for the CDR3: TGTGCCAGTATTTCGAACTACAATGAGCAGTTCTTC.

The J gene is TRBJ1-4, the V gene TRBV5-1, with TRBD1 identical over 7 bases. This CDR3 has 14 residues. Trimming cost V 5 bases and J 6 bases; bases outside gene matches: 7. The germline gives CDR1 SGHRS, CDR2 YFSETQ. CDR3 sequence (DNA): TGCGCCAGCAGATTAGGGGGCGGGGATGAAAAACTGTTTTTT. Amino acids: CASRLGGGDEKLFF.

The rearrangement uses TRBV28 and TRBJ1-1; tentative D call: TRBD1 (6 bases). The length of the CDR3 is 19 residues. The V end lost 3 bases, the J end lost 6 bases, and 29 bases lay between the germline ends. Germline CDR1 and CDR2: MDHEN and SYDVKM. The chain's CDR3 is CASSFPMVAEWQGQAEAFF. DNA of the CDR3: TGTGCCAGCAGTTTTCCCATGGTGGCGGAATGGCAGGGACAAGCTGAAGCTTTCTTT.

This clone was detected only once. As DNA, the CDR3 is TGCAGTTCGCTAGCGAGCTACAATGAGCAGTTCTTC. Residues: CSSLASYNEQFF. The rearrangement uses TRBV29-1 and TRBJ2-1, with D possibly matching TRBD2 (6 bases). CDR1 is SQVTM, CDR2 ANQGSEA, per germline. The length of the CDR3 is 12 residues.

CDR3 in amino acids: CATSGQVGGSGNEQFF. The CDR3 DNA sequence: TGTGCCACCAGCGGACAGGTGGGGGGTTCAGGAAATGAGCAGTTCTTC. The V gene is TRBV15, the J gene TRBJ2-1, with D possibly TRBD1 on 7 matching bases. From germline, CDR1 is LNHNV and CDR2 YYDKDF (reference sequence). The CDR3 runs to 16 residues. V gave up 5 bases and J gave up 7 bases, with 21 bases separating them.

V and J are TRBV6-4 and TRBJ2-5, with unresolved D. This CDR3 is 13 amino acids long. V gave up 6 bases and J gave up 6 bases, with 14 bases separating them. From germline, CDR1 is MRHNA and CDR2 SNTAGT. As DNA, the CDR3 is TGTGCCAGCAGACAGCTCCCTAGTAAGACCCAGTACTTC. Amino acids: CASRQLPSKTQYF.

In this sample, this clone turned up once. The chain combines TRBV27 with TRBJ1-1; 9 bases align to TRBD1. The CDR3 consists of 14 residues. CDR1 is MNHEY and CDR2 is SMNVEV in the germline V gene (reference sequence). With V trimmed by 5 bases and J by 3 bases, 4 bases remained unmatched. CDR3 nucleotide sequence: TGTGCCAGCAGTCGGACAGGGGCCTACACTGAAGCTTTCTTT. This translates into CASSRTGAYTEAFF.

This sequence joins TRBV7-6 and TRBJ2-1, with 14 bases matching TRBD2. CDR3 length: 16 residues. The germline gives CDR1 SGHVS, CDR2 FNYEAQ. Losses at the gene ends were 4 bases for V and 8 bases for J; bases not matched to a gene: 7. Written as DNA, the CDR3 is TGTGCCAGCAGCTCGGGGACTAGCGGGAGATACTATGAGCAGTTCTTC. Amino acids: CASSSGTSGRYYEQFF.

CDR3: CASSGVLNPGYNEQFF. CDR3 bases: TGTGCCAGCAGTGGGGTCCTCAACCCGGGCTACAATGAGCAGTTCTTC. This chain uses TRBV6-1 with TRBJ2-1; D remains unclear. V lost 4 bases, J lost 3 bases, and 16 bases lay in between. Germline V gene data show CDR1 as MNHNS and CDR2 as SASEGT. The CDR3 length is 16 residues.